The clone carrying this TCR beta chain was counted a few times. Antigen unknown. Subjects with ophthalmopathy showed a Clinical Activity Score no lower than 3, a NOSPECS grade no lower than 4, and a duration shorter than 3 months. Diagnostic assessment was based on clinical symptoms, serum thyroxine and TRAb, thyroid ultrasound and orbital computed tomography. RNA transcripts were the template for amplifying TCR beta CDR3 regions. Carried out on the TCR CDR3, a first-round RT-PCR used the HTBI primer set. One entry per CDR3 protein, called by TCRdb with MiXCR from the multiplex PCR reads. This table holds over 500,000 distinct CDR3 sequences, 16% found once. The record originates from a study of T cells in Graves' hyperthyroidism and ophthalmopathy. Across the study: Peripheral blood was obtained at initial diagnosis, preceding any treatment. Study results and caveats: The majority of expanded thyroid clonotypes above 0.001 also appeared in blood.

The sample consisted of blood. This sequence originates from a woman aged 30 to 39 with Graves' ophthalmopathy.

DNA of the CDR3: TGTGCCACCAGCACCACCCCCATTGGGGCCTACAATGAGCAGTTCTTC. Its protein product is CATSTTPIGAYNEQFF. V is TRBV15 and J is TRBJ2-1; D is undetermined. In germline, CDR1 is LNHNV, CDR2 YYDKDF (reference sequence). This CDR3 has 16 amino acids. Trimming removed 4 bases from V and 2 bases from J, with 15 bases in between.